This T cell receptor beta chain comes out of a study of shared clonotypes between healthy human individuals. Findings of the study overall: The naive CD4 repertoires of several donors were compared, and about 5% of clonotypes were shared.

Naive CD4+ cells were CD45RA-selected; the remaining cells were memory. About 30,000 T cell genomes, or 200 ng DNA, went into the sorted-subset replicate PCRs. Produced via immunoSEQ multiplex PCR; TCRdb's table is partial and in-frame only. Of approximately 2.5 million clones in the sample, roughly 92% were seen once. Germline CDR1 and CDR2: LNHDA and SQIVND (reference sequence). This CDR3 has 11 residues. Trimming stripped 7 bases from V and 4 bases from J, with 8 bases between. This clone is a singleton in its sample. The antigen is unknown. Sequences were obtained from naive CD4+ T cells sorted from blood. The subset: CD45RA+ positively selected. This clonotype originated in a man younger than 30 in good health. This chain connects TRBV19 to TRBJ2-7; D gene unclear. CDR3 nucleotides: TGTGCCAGTATCTGGGTTTACGAGCAGTACTTC. This encodes CASIWVYEQYF.